The 21 T cell receptor beta chains given below trace back to one sample, sequenced in a study of T-cell memory formation after mild COVID-19 listed by TCRdb under 2021. Preparation of the library involved 5' RACE. The instrument given in TCRdb is Illumina NovaSeq 6000. TCRdb's own reprocessing of the public reads used fastp at Q25 and MiXCR and kept productive beta chains. Rows are unified per CDR3 protein, each entry keeping the most common DNA and genes. This sample is represented by a few hundred thousand distinct CDR3 sequences; 15% to 20% of them were singletons. The ten most abundant clones make up around 22% of the sample. The specimen sequenced was PBMCs or a T cell subset sorted from them (not recorded which). These TCRs come from a man aged 18 to 35 who had mild COVID-19 (a few samples of this study predate the infection). The sample titles of this study are shuffled in the database, so cell type and time point are left out; the donor was told from shared clones.

This clonotype came up a few times. The chain recombines TRBV29-1 with TRBJ1-1; TRBD1 is a possible D gene (6 bases). V was trimmed by 5 bases and J by 10 bases, leaving 14 bases between them. The germline CDR1 and CDR2 sequences are SQVTM and ANQGSEA. This CDR3 region has 11 residues. This chain's CDR3 is CSVPVGGGAFF. The DNA of the CDR3 is TGCAGCGTTCCAGTGGGAGGGGGAGCTTTCTTT.

J is TRBJ1-2 and V is TRBV12-3 or TRBV12-4; D is ambiguous. Trimming cost V 1 base and J 7 bases, with 7 bases left between them. The CDR3 has 12 residues. CDR3 in amino acids: CASSLGNSGYTF. CDR3 nucleotides: TGTGCCAGCAGTTTAGGGAATTCTGGCTACACCTTC.

This rearrangement joins TRBV7-6 to TRBJ1-6, with 9 bases fitting TRBD1. CDR3 length equals 15 residues. Germline trimming cut 4 bases from V and 14 bases from J; bases unmatched to any gene: 12. Germline V CDR1 and CDR2: SGHVS, FNYEAQ. The CDR3 region has the DNA TGTGCCAGCAGCTCCCTCGGGACAGGGACACAATCCCTCCACTTT. The encoded protein is CASSSLGTGTQSLHF.

This clonotype was recorded only once. V gene TRBV11-3 combines with J gene TRBJ2-3, with D perhaps TRBD2 (6 bases). The length of the CDR3 is 12 residues. Trimming pared 8 bases from V and 9 bases from J, leaving 15 bases between. Germline V lookup: CDR1 SGHNT, CDR2 YENEEA. In nucleotides, the CDR3 is TGTGCCAGCGGCCGGGACTTGGGAACGCAGTATTTT. Translated: CASGRDLGTQYF. The full variable domain, rest sourced from reference TRBV11-3 and TRBJ2-3, is EAGVVQSPRYKIIEKKQPVAFWCNPISGHNTLYWYLQNLGQGPELLIRYENEEAVDDSQLPKDRFSAERLKGVDSTLKIQPAELGDSAVYLCASGRDLGTQYFGPGTRLTVL.

V and J are TRBV7-9 and TRBJ2-7, with 10 nucleotides matching TRBD1. V lost 4 bases to trimming and J lost 2 bases; unmatched junction nucleotides: 8. The CDR3 spans 16 residues. Germline V gives CDR1 SEHNR, CDR2 FQNEAQ (reference sequence). Here the CDR3 DNA reads TGTGCCAGCAGCTCCGCGGCGGGACAGGGGACCTACGAGCAGTACTTC. Protein sequence: CASSSAAGQGTYEQYF. Looking up the rest from reference TRBV7-9 and TRBJ2-7 gives the full variable domain: DTGVSQNPRHKITKRGQNVTFRCDPISEHNRLYWYRQTLGQGPEFLTYFQNEAQLEKSRLLSDRFSAERPKGSFSTLEIQRTEQGDSAMYLCASSSAAGQGTYEQYFGPGTRLTVT.

The chain recombines TRBV4-1 with TRBJ2-5, with TRBD2 matching 10 bases. With V trimmed by 0 bases and J by 5 bases, 9 bases remained unmatched. Germline V lookup: CDR1 MGHRA, CDR2 YSYEKL. The CDR3 runs to 17 residues. CDR3 DNA sequence: TGCGCCAGCAGCCAAGATAGCAGCGGGGGGGCTATCGAGACCCAGTACTTC. This gives the protein CASSQDSSGGAIETQYF.

The V and J genes are TRBV6-1 and TRBJ1-1, with a possible D match to TRBD1 (5 bases). This CDR3 region has 13 residues. The ends were cut back, 7 bases at V and 4 bases at J, with 13 bases in the middle. Germline CDR1 is MNHNS and CDR2 is SASEGT. CDR3: CASNSGTPTEAFF. The CDR3 DNA reads TGTGCCAGCAATTCCGGGACCCCCACTGAAGCTTTCTTT.

Only a few counts were recorded for this clonotype. CDR3 coding DNA: TGTGCCAGCAGCGTTAGCTCCTACGAGCAGTACTTC. Encoded protein: CASSVSSYEQYF. This chain connects TRBV7-2 to TRBJ2-7; D unresolved. The CDR3 is made up of 12 amino acids. The ends were cut back, 5 bases at V and 0 bases at J, with 5 bases in the middle. From germline, CDR1 is SGHTA and CDR2 FQGNSA.

This clonotype has more than one count but fewer than ten. The genes are TRBV28 and TRBJ1-1; 7 positions agree with TRBD1. The J segment lost 0 bases and the V segment lost 2 bases, leaving 0 bases of the junction unmatched. Germline CDR1 MDHEN, CDR2 SYDVKM. CDR3 length equals 14 residues. CDR3 protein: CASSLDRVNTEAFF. The CDR3 DNA is TGTGCCAGCAGTTTAGACAGGGTGAACACTGAAGCTTTCTTT.

In its sample, this clonotype was seen a few times. This sequence joins TRBV12-3 or TRBV12-4 and TRBJ1-3; 7 bases align to TRBD1. V lost 11 bases and J lost 2; bases outside the gene matches: 6. The CDR3 length is 13 residues. The CDR3 region has the DNA TGTGCCGGTCAGGGGGGCGCTGGAAACACCATATATTTT. This codes for CAGQGGAGNTIYF.

This clonotype has ten or more counts. V and J are TRBV7-2 and TRBJ2-1; possibly TRBD1 for D (5 bases). Trimming left V 3 bases short and J 1 base short, with 7 bases between. This CDR3 is 14 amino acids long. Germline CDR1 SGHTA, CDR2 FQGNSA. The CDR3 loop is CASSFRGSYNEQFF. CDR3 bases: TGTGCCAGCAGCTTTAGGGGTTCCTACAATGAGCAGTTCTTC.

The sample holds many counts of this clonotype. This chain's CDR3 is CASSRGTQYF. CDR3 sequence (DNA): TGTGCCAGCTCGAGGGGGACCCAGTACTTC. V is TRBV25-1 and J is TRBJ2-5; tentatively, D is TRBD1 or TRBD2 (5 bases each). The CDR3 totals 10 residues. The germline V gene encodes CDR1 MGHDK and CDR2 SYGVNS. V dropped 8 bases and J dropped 7 bases, with 8 bases sitting between them.

This clonotype was observed at least ten times. CDR3 in DNA: TGTGCCAGCAGCCTTGACAGGGGGCCTGGCTACACCTTC. The encoded protein is CASSLDRGPGYTF. V usage is TRBV6-5 and J usage is TRBJ1-2, with TRBD1 identical over 10 bases. This CDR3 has 13 residues. V gave up 6 bases and J gave up 7 bases; unmatched junction bases: 5. Per the germline V gene, CDR1 is MNHEY and CDR2 is SVGAGI.

This rearrangement joins TRBV9 to TRBJ2-2, with TRBD1 as a possible D gene (5 bases). The V gene's germline CDR1 is SGDLS and CDR2 YYNGEE. The CDR3 is 14 amino acids. V gave up 5 bases and J gave up 6 bases, with 14 bases separating them. CDR3 residues: CASSEFRVAGELFF. The CDR3 region has the DNA TGTGCCAGCAGTGAATTCAGGGTGGCCGGGGAGCTGTTTTTT.

This clonotype was detected ten times or more. The CDR3: CASNLGQGGQETQYF. For the CDR3, the DNA is TGTGCCAGCAACCTAGGACAGGGCGGGCAAGAGACCCAGTACTTC. The gene calls are TRBV28 and TRBJ2-5, with TRBD1 matching over 8 bases. The CDR3 has 15 residues. V lost 7 bases to trimming and J lost 2 bases; unmatched junction nucleotides: 9. The germline V gene encodes CDR1 MDHEN and CDR2 SYDVKM.

The chain employs TRBV11-2 and TRBJ1-2; maybe TRBD1 (6 bases). Germline V lookup: CDR1 SGHAT, CDR2 FQNNGV. The CDR3 runs to 15 residues. V gave up 5 bases and J gave up 4 bases, with 17 bases separating them. The CDR3 DNA sequence: TGTGCCAGCAGCCCCTCAGGGGTTGGGGGCTATGGCTACACCTTC. Translating it yields CASSPSGVGGYGYTF.

The V and J genes are TRBV7-2 and TRBJ2-1; D perhaps matches TRBD2 (6 bases). V was shortened by 8 bases and J by 4 bases, with 15 bases between the two germline ends. CDR1 SGHTA and CDR2 FQGNSA come from the germline V gene. This CDR3 has 14 residues. CDR3 in DNA: TGTGCCAGCGGGAGCCCCGGGGGATACAATGAGCAGTTCTTC. Its translation is CASGSPGGYNEQFF.

This clonotype has just a few counts. The chain uses TRBV11-2 and TRBJ1-1; D gene ambiguous. The CDR3 is 13 amino acids. CDR1 is SGHAT, CDR2 FQNNGV, per germline. V was trimmed by 3 bases and J by 7 bases, leaving 12 bases between them. CDR3 sequence (DNA): TGTGCCAGCAGCTTGAATCCTTCCTATGAAGCTTTCTTT. Residues: CASSLNPSYEAFF.

In its sample, this clonotype was seen many times. The gene calls are TRBV29-1 and TRBJ2-4, with D tentatively TRBD2 (5 bases). The V end lost 2 bases, the J end lost 3 bases, and 8 bases lay between the germline ends. Germline V gene sequence: CDR1 SQVTM, CDR2 ANQGSEA. This CDR3 has 13 amino acids. Here the CDR3 DNA reads TGCAGCGTTGAAATGGCGGGCAAAAACATTCAGTACTTC. This gives the protein CSVEMAGKNIQYF.

Ten or more counts support this clonotype. This chain links TRBV6-5 with TRBJ2-7, with TRBD2 matching over 11 bases. The germline gives CDR1 MNHEY, CDR2 SVGAGI. CDR3 length equals 14 residues. V trimming: 6 bases; J trimming: 7 bases; junction bases outside the gene matches: 8. The CDR3 here is CASSYSGGAGEQYF. In DNA form, the CDR3 reads TGTGCCAGCAGCTATAGCGGGGGGGCGGGGGAGCAGTACTTC.

V is TRBV4-1 and J is TRBJ2-4, with D possibly TRBD1 on 5 matching bases. Germline V gives CDR1 MGHRA, CDR2 YSYEKL. The CDR3 covers 16 residues. V dropped 0 bases and J dropped 4 bases, with 13 bases sitting between them. The CDR3 spells CASSQEETDTKNIQYF. In nucleotides, the CDR3 is TGCGCCAGCAGCCAAGAGGAGACAGATACAAAAAACATTCAGTACTTC.